The 27 T cell receptor beta chains reported below all come from one sample, sequenced in a study of identical twins. Via MiXCR, TCRdb re-called the 5' RACE reads, giving one row per CDR3 protein. The sample holds about 920,000 distinct CDR3 sequences, approximately 13% seen once. Separately, the same data were catalogued under a study of yellow fever vaccine responses in identical twins.

The sequencing input was PBMCs. The receptors shown here come from a woman between 18 and 29 years old in good health.

Only a few counts were recorded for this clonotype. The V call is TRBV7-8, the J call TRBJ2-5; 8 bases are a match to TRBD2. After removal of 6 bases from V and 9 bases from J, the junction contained 9 bases not matched to a gene. Germline assignment: CDR1 SGHVS and CDR2 FQNEAQ. The CDR3 runs to 13 residues. CDR3 amino acids: CASSPFGGEAQYF. CDR3 in DNA: TGTGCCAGCAGTCCCTTCGGGGGGGAGGCCCAGTACTTC.

The chain combines TRBV18 with TRBJ2-5; the match to TRBD1 covers 8 bases. This CDR3 is 16 amino acids long. Unmatched junction bases numbered 10, after V lost 4 bases and J lost 3 bases. Germline CDR1 KGHSH, CDR2 LQKENI. The DNA of the CDR3 is TGTGCCAGCTCACTTCGGACAGGGACGACGGAAGAGACCCAGTACTTC. Amino acid sequence: CASSLRTGTTEETQYF.

CDR3 in DNA: TGCAGCGTTGACTTAGGCCGCACAGATACGCAGTATTTT. Its protein is CSVDLGRTDTQYF. The chain is built from TRBV29-1 and TRBJ2-3, with D unresolved. Germline V gene lookup returns CDR1 SQVTM and CDR2 ANQGSEA. The CDR3 runs 13 residues. Between the trimmed V and J ends, which lost 3 bases and 1 base, there was a span of 8 bases.

The chain recombines TRBV3-1 with TRBJ2-5, with TRBD1 matching 8 bases. The germline V gene has CDR1 LGHDT and CDR2 YNNKEL (reference sequence). The junction had 8 bases not matched to a gene; V was cut back by 0 bases and J by 2 bases. CDR3 length: 17 residues. The CDR3 is CASSQDGYRGKQETQYF. The DNA of the CDR3 is TGTGCCAGCAGCCAAGACGGGTACAGGGGGAAGCAAGAGACCCAGTACTTC.

In its sample, this clonotype was seen a few times. This rearrangement joins TRBV28 to TRBJ1-1; unclear D gene. This CDR3 has 19 amino acids. V was pared by 3 bases and J by 1 base, with 24 bases between. The germline V gene has CDR1 MDHEN and CDR2 SYDVKM. CDR3 in amino acids: CASSLVADLFANQNTEAFF. The CDR3 coding sequence is TGTGCCAGCAGTTTGGTGGCAGACCTGTTTGCCAACCAGAACACTGAAGCTTTCTTT. Drawing the rest from reference TRBV28 and TRBJ1-1, the complete variable domain is DVKVTQSSRYLVKRTGEKVFLECVQDMDHENMFWYRQDPGLGLRLIYFSYDVKMKEKGDIPEGYSVSREKKERFSLILESASTNQTSMYLCASSLVADLFANQNTEAFFGQGTRLTVV.

This clonotype was seen more than once but under ten times. This chain links TRBV24-1 with TRBJ1-1; D might be TRBD1 (5 bases). With 6 bases removed from V and 1 base from J, the gap between germline ends came to 8 bases. Germline loops: CDR1 KGHDR, CDR2 SFDVKD. The CDR3 runs 13 residues. This chain's CDR3 is CATSQGGNTEAFF. The CDR3 nucleotides read TGTGCCACCAGTCAGGGCGGGAACACTGAAGCTTTCTTT.

In its sample, this clonotype was seen many times. This chain uses TRBV20-1 with TRBJ1-2; perhaps TRBD1 as D (5 bases). The CDR3 spans 11 residues. V gave up 4 bases and J gave up 4 bases, with 7 bases separating them. The germline gives CDR1 DFQATT, CDR2 SNEGSKA (reference sequence). In nucleotides, the CDR3 is TGCAGTGCTAAAGGGGTCTATGGCTACACCTTC. It specifies CSAKGVYGYTF.

This clonotype was detected a few times. V and J are TRBV14 and TRBJ1-4, with unresolved D. V shed 4 bases and J shed 7 bases, with 10 bases lying between them. Per the germline V gene, CDR1 is SGHDN and CDR2 is FVKESK. CDR3 length: 13 residues. Written as DNA, the CDR3 is TGTGCCAGCAGCCGCCGTGTTAGTGAAAAACTGTTTTTT. Its protein product is CASSRRVSEKLFF.

Written as DNA, the CDR3 is TGCAGTGCTACTTGGGTCCCGCCCGGGAAAAACATTCAGTACTTC. Translated: CSATWVPPGKNIQYF. The rearrangement joins TRBV20-1 to TRBJ2-4; D gene unclear. The CDR3 loop spans 15 amino acids. V lost 4 bases to trimming and J lost 4 bases, with 17 bases between them. Per germline, CDR1 DFQATT and CDR2 SNEGSKA (reference sequence).

This chain joins TRBV19 and TRBJ2-7; 9 bases agree with TRBD2. There are 15 residues in the CDR3. Trimming at V came to 5 bases and at J to 3 bases, leaving 8 bases not matched to a gene. From germline, CDR1 is LNHDA and CDR2 SQIVND (reference sequence). The CDR3 DNA follows: TGTGCCAGTAGTCCCTGGACTAGCGACTACTACGAGCAGTACTTC. Its translation: CASSPWTSDYYEQYF.

The chain uses TRBV19 and TRBJ2-5; TRBD2 aligns across 8 bases. CDR3 length equals 15 residues. Germline-derived CDR1 and CDR2 are LNHDA and SQIVND (reference sequence). The trim removed 5 bases at V and 6 bases at J, leaving 11 bases unmatched. The CDR3 DNA sequence: TGTGCCAGTAGTCCGTTACTAGCGGCGGCCCAGACCCAGTACTTC. This gives the protein CASSPLLAAAQTQYF.

This clonotype appeared many times. The chain employs TRBV5-1 and TRBJ2-3; no definite D call. The V end lost 0 bases, the J end lost 0 bases, and 5 bases lay between the germline ends. CDR1 and CDR2 from the germline V gene are SGHRS and YFSETQ. This CDR3 is 14 amino acids long. Written as DNA, the CDR3 is TGCGCCAGCAGCTTGGATAGTAGCACAGATACGCAGTATTTT. Its translation: CASSLDSSTDTQYF.

This clonotype occurred many times. This chain joins TRBV7-8 and TRBJ2-2; D not resolved. CDR1 SGHVS and CDR2 FQNEAQ come from the germline V gene. The CDR3 totals 11 residues. Trimming left V 11 bases short and J 7 bases short, with 11 bases between. In DNA form, the CDR3 reads TGTGCCTCCATGGCGCGCGGGGAGCTGTTTTTT. Its protein product is CASMARGELFF.

The J gene is TRBJ2-1, the V gene TRBV27, with TRBD2 as a possible D gene (6 bases). The V and J ends lost 4 bases and 9 bases respectively, with 13 bases between them. The CDR3 runs 13 residues. Germline V lookup: CDR1 MNHEY, CDR2 SMNVEV (reference sequence). CDR3 DNA sequence: TGTGCCAGCAGTTGGGCGGGGTTCGGTGAGCAGTTCTTC. Residues: CASSWAGFGEQFF.

The V call is TRBV12-3 or TRBV12-4, the J call TRBJ1-4, with D perhaps matching TRBD1 (5 bases). Trimming removed 1 base at V and 10 bases at J, with 13 bases between. The CDR3 is 14 residues long. The CDR3 bases are TGTGCCAGCAGTTTAGGAAGTACGGGGGGAAAACTGTTTTTT. It encodes CASSLGSTGGKLFF.

This clonotype was detected a few times. The rearrangement links TRBV24-1 to TRBJ2-1; 10 nucleotides align to TRBD2. The germline V gene has CDR1 KGHDR and CDR2 SFDVKD. V lost 4 bases to trimming and J lost 6 bases; unmatched junction nucleotides: 5. The CDR3 is 15 amino acids. CDR3 loop: CATSDTGLALNEQFF. CDR3 nucleotides: TGTGCCACCAGTGACACGGGACTAGCGCTCAATGAGCAGTTCTTC.

In its sample, this clonotype was seen a few times. V is TRBV20-1 and J is TRBJ2-7; D possibly matches TRBD1 or TRBD2 (5 bases each). This CDR3 is built from 13 residues. The germline CDR1 and CDR2 sequences are DFQATT and SNEGSKA (reference sequence). V was shortened by 2 bases and J by 2 bases, with 10 bases between the two germline ends. The CDR3 nucleotides read TGCAGTGCTAGACCCGGGACCCCCTACGAGCAGTACTTC. Its translation is CSARPGTPYEQYF.

The chain is built from TRBV7-9 and TRBJ1-2; 8 bases line up with TRBD1. Germline assignment: CDR1 SEHNR and CDR2 FQNEAQ (reference sequence). With 5 bases clipped from V and 0 bases from J, the junction kept 11 bases outside the gene matches. CDR3 length equals 17 residues. CDR3: CASSPPTGEWTNYGYTF. The CDR3 DNA is TGTGCCAGCAGCCCTCCGACAGGGGAATGGACTAACTATGGCTACACCTTC.

This clonotype occurred a few times. This chain uses TRBV15 with TRBJ2-7; 8 bases match TRBD1. After removal of 1 base from V and 3 bases from J, the junction contained 5 bases not matched to a gene. This CDR3 has 15 residues. Germline CDR1 and CDR2: LNHNV and YYDKDF (reference sequence). Here the CDR3 DNA reads TGTGCCACCAGCAGAGCCGGGACAGGCTTCTACGAGCAGTACTTC. This sequence encodes CATSRAGTGFYEQYF.

The chain has TRBV5-8 and TRBJ2-7; D not certain. CDR1 SGHTS and CDR2 YDEGEE come from the germline V gene. This CDR3 comprises 16 residues. Trimming shortened V by 0 bases and J by 2 bases, and 15 bases separated the two germline ends. The CDR3 DNA is TGTGCCAGCAGCTTGGTGGTTTTCGACCCCACCTACGAGCAGTACTTC. The encoded protein is CASSLVVFDPTYEQYF.

The CDR3 here is CASSEVGSGANVLTF. The CDR3 DNA is TGTGCCAGCAGTGAAGTCGGGTCTGGGGCCAACGTCCTGACTTTC. The V and J genes are TRBV2 and TRBJ2-6; D unclear. The V end was cut by 1 base, the J end by 1 base, with 5 bases between. CDR3 length: 15 amino acids. The V gene's germline CDR1 is SNHLY and CDR2 FYNNEI.

The V and J genes are TRBV5-5 and TRBJ1-2; unclear D gene. The germline V gene has CDR1 SGHKS and CDR2 YYEKEE (reference sequence). CDR3 length: 15 amino acids. V lost 0 bases and J lost 7, with 16 bases in between. CDR3 region: CASSLEVGQPFGYTF. The CDR3 DNA is TGTGCCAGCAGCTTGGAGGTCGGTCAGCCCTTTGGCTACACCTTC. Drawing the rest from reference TRBV5-5 and TRBJ1-2, the complete variable domain is DAGVTQSPTHLIKTRGQQVTLRCSPISGHKSVSWYQQVLGQGPQFIFQYYEKEERGRGNFPDRFSARQFPNYSSELNVNALLLGDSALYLCASSLEVGQPFGYTFGSGTRLTVV.

This clonotype was counted between two and nine times. The chain has TRBV7-9 and TRBJ2-7; 11 bases map to TRBD2. V shed 0 bases and J 5 bases; nucleotides not matched to a gene: 3. This CDR3 has 15 residues. Per the germline V gene, CDR1 is SEHNR and CDR2 is FQNEAQ (reference sequence). The CDR3 spells CASSLALAGGHEQYF. DNA for the CDR3: TGTGCCAGCAGCTTAGCTCTAGCGGGAGGCCACGAGCAGTACTTC.

In its sample, this clonotype was seen many times. V usage is TRBV12-3 or TRBV12-4 and J usage is TRBJ2-5; 9 bases are shared with TRBD1. CDR3 length: 15 amino acids. Trimming took 6 bases from V and 1 from J; bases not matched to a gene: 6. The CDR3 loop is CASSKGQGAQETQYF. CDR3 nucleotide sequence: TGTGCCAGCAGCAAGGGACAGGGCGCCCAAGAGACCCAGTACTTC.

V usage is TRBV5-1 and J usage is TRBJ2-5, with no clear D. Trimming stripped 4 bases from V and 5 bases from J, with 18 bases between. This CDR3 region has 15 residues. Germline assignment: CDR1 SGHRS and CDR2 YFSETQ. The CDR3 nucleotides are TGCGCCAGCAGCGGCGATATCAGGATTTGGGAGACCCAGTACTTC. This translates into CASSGDIRIWETQYF. The full variable domain, with the rest looked up from reference TRBV5-1 and TRBJ2-5, is KAGVTQTPRYLIKTRGQQVTLSCSPISGHRSVSWYQQTPGQGLQFLFEYFSETQRNKGNFPGRFSGRQFSNSRSEMNVSTLELGDSALYLCASSGDIRIWETQYFGPGTRLLVL.

This clonotype was observed at least ten times. This chain links TRBV10-3 with TRBJ1-2; D is perhaps TRBD1 (5 bases). Trimming shortened V by 8 bases and J by 2 bases, and 15 bases separated the two germline ends. The CDR3 has 14 amino acids. Germline assignment: CDR1 ENHRY and CDR2 SYGVKD. CDR3 in DNA: TGTGCCATCCACGAAGGGGTCTCGAACTATGGCTACACCTTC. Its translation: CAIHEGVSNYGYTF.

V and J are TRBV27 and TRBJ1-2; D is unclear. The CDR3 is made up of 13 amino acids. With 3 bases removed from V and 8 bases from J, the gap between germline ends came to 13 bases. In germline, CDR1 is MNHEY, CDR2 SMNVEV (reference sequence). CDR3: CASSFVSDGGYTF. The CDR3 nucleotides read TGTGCCAGCAGTTTTGTCTCGGATGGAGGCTACACCTTC.